The present entry profiles one T cell receptor (beta chain) with its context. Its antigen remains unidentified. Looked up from germline, CDR1 is SGHTA and CDR2 is FQGNSA. V lost 1 base to trimming and J lost 0 bases, with 7 bases between them. The CDR3 runs 15 residues. This entry is derived from a study of T-cell memory formation after mild COVID-19. Findings and caveats of the study: Contracting CD4+ clones lay largely in CM and EM, with CD8+ ones residing in EMRA.

The TCR alpha and TCR beta cDNA libraries, bearing sample barcodes and UMIs, were generated by 5'RACE using constant-segment primers. In TCRdb, the 5' RACE reads were re-called with MiXCR into one record per CDR3 protein. Seen here are roughly 300,000 distinct CDR3 sequences, roughly 13% observed once, and the top ten hold 20% to 25%. Input material: PBMCs or a T cell subset sorted from them (not recorded which). The chain uses TRBV7-2 and TRBJ2-4; a weak D match, TRBD1 (6 bases). The receptor's source is a man between 18 and 35 years old who had mild COVID-19 (a few samples of this study predate the infection). Cell type and time point are not known. The CDR3 DNA reads TGTGCCAGCAGCTTAGGGGGGCCAGCCAAAAACATTCAGTACTTC. Translating gives CASSLGGPAKNIQYF.